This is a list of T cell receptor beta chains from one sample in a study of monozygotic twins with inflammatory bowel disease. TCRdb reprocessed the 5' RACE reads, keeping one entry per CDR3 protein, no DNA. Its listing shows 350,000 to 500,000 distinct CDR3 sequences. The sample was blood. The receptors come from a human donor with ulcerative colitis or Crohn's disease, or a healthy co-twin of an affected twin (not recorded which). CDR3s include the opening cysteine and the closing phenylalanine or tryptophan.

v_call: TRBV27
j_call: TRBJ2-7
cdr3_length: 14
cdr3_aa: CASSSRPNSYEQYF

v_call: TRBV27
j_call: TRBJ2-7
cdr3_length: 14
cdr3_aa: CASSLYDSTYEQYF

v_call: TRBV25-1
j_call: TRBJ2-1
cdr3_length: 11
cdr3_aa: CASSEWAGQFF

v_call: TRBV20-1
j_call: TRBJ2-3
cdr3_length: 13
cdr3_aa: CSAIPASTDTQYF

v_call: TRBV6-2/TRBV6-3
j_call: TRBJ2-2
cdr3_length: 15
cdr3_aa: CASSYSGTLDGELFF

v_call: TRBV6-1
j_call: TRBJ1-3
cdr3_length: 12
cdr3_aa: CASSDGGNTIYF

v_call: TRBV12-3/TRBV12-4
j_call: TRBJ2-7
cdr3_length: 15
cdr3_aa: CASSRGGGGSYEQYF

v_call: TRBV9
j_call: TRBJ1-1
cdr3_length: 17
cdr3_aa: CASSGGGSPAINTEAFF

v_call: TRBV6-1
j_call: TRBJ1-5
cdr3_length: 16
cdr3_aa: CASSGGQAWGNQPQHF

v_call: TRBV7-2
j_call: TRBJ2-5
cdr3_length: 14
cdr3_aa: CASSPQGVGETQYF

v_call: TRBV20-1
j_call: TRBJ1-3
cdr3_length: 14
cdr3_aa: CSALWGAAGNTIYF

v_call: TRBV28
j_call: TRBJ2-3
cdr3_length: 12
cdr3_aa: CASSQTRDTQYF

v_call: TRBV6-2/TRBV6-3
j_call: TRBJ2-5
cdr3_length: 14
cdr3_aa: CASSYRDTQETQYF

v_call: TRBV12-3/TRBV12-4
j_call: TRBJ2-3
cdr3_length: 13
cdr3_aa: CASTHFNTDTQYF

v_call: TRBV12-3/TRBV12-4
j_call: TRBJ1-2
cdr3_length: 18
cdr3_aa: CASSPGRGFSETGGGYTF

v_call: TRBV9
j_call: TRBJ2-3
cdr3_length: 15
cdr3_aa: CASSPAVSSTDTQYF

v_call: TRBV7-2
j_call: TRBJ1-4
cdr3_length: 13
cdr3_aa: CASSFTENEKLFF

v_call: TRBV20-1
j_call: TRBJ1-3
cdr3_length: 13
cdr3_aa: CSASGGLGNTIYF

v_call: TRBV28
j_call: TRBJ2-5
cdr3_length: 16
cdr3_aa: CASSSSAGTGKETQYF

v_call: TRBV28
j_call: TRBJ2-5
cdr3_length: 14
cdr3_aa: CASRTGGSQETQYF

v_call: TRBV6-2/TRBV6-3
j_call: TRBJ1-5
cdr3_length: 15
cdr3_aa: CASSPLTGGSQPQHF

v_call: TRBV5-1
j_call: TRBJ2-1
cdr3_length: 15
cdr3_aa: CASSLGGGSYNEQFF

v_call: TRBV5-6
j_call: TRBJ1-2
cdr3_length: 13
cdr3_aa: CASRGGSPTGYTF

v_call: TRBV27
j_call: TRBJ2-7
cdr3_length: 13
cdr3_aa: CASSLGQNYEQYF

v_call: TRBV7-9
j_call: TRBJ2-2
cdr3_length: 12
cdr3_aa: CASSQVAGELFF

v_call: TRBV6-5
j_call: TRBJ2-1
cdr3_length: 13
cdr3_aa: CASRPGLYNEQFF

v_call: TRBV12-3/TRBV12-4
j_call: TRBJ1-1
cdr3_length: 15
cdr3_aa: CASSFGDRQYTEAFF

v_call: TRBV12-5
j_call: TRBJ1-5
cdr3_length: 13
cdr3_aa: CASGIQGDQPQHF

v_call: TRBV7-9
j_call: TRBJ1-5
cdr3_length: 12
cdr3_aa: CASSLDRLPQHF

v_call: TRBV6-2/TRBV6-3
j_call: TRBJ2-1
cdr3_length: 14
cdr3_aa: CASSYSRGYNEQFF

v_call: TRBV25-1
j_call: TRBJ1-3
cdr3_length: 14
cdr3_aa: CASSPPGQGYTIYF

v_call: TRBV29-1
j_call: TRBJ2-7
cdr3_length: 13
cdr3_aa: CSAIKDRFWEQYF

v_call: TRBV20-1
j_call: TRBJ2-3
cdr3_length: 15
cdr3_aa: CSASPAAGGTDTQYF

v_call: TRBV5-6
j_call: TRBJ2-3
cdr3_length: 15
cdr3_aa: CASSFGLAGADTQYF

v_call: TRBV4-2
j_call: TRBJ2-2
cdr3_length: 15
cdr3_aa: CASSQAPGANGELFF

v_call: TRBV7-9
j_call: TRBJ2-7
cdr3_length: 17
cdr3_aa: CASSPDIGNRGLYEQYF

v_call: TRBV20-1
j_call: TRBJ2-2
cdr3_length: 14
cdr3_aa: CSAIRGPVGGELFF

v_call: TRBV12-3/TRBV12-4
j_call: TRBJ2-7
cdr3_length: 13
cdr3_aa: CASSPQVAGGLNF

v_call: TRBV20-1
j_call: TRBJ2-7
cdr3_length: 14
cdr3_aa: CSARDFVQAYEQYF

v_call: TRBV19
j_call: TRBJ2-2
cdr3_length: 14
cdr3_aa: CASNWQGNTGELFF

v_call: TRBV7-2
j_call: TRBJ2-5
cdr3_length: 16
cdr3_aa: CASSLVAGGSMETQYF

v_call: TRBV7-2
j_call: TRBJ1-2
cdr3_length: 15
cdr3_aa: CASSLDRDTTYGYTF